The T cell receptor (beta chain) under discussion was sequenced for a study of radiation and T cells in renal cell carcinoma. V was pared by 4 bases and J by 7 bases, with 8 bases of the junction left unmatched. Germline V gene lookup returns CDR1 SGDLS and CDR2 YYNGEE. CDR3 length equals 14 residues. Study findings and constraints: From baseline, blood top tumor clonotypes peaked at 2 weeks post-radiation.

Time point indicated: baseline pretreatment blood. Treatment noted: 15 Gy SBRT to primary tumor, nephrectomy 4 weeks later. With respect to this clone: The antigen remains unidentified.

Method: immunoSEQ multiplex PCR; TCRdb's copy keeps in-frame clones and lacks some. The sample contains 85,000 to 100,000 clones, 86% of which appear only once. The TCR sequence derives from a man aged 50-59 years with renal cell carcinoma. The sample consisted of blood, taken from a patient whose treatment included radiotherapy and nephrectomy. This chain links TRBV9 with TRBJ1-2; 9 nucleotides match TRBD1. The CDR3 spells CASSQEQGAGGYTF. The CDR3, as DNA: TGTGCCAGCAGCCAAGAACAGGGGGCTGGTGGCTACACCTTC.